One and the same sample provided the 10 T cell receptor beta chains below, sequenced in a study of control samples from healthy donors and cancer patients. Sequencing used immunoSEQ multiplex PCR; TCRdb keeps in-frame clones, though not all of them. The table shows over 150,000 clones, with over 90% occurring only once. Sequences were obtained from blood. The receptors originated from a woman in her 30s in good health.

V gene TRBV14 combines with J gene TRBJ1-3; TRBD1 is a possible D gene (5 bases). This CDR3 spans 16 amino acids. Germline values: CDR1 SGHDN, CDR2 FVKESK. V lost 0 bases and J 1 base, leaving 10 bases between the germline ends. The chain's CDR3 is CASSQDRGISGNTIYF. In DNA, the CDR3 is TGTGCCAGCAGCCAAGATCGGGGGATATCTGGAAACACCATATATTTT.

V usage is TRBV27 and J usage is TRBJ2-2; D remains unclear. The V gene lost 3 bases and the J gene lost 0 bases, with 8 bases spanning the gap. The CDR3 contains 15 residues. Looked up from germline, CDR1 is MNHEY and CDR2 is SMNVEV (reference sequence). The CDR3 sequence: CASSFGQPNTGELFF. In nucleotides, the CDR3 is TGTGCCAGCAGTTTCGGTCAGCCGAACACCGGGGAGCTGTTTTTT.

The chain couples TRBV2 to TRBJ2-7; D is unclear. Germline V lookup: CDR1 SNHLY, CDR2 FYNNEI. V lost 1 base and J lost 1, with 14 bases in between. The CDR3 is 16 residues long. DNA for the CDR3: TGTGCCAGCAGTGAAGAAGCTCCGACACTTTCCTACGAGCAGTACTTC. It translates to CASSEEAPTLSYEQYF.

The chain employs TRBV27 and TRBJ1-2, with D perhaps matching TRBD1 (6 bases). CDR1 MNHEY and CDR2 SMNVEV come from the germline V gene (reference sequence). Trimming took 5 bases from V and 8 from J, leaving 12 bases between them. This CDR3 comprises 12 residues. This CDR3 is CASSAIRGGYTF. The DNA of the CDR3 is TGTGCCAGCAGTGCCATCAGGGGAGGCTACACCTTC.

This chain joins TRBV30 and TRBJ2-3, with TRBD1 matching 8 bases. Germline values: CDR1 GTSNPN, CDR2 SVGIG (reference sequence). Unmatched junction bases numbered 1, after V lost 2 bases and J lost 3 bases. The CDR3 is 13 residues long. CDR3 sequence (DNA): TGTGCCTGGAGTTGGACAGGGACAGATACGCAGTATTTT. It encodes CAWSWTGTDTQYF.

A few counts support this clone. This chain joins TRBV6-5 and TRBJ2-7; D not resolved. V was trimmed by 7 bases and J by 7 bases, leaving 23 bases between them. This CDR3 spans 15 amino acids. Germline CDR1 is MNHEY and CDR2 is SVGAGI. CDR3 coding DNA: TGTGCCAGCACCCTCTCGGAGAACAGCGCCTCGGAGCAGTACTTC. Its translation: CASTLSENSASEQYF.

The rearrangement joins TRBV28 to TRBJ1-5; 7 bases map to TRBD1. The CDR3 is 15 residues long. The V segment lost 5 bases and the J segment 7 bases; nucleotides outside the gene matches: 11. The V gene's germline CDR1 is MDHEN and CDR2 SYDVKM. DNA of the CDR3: TGTGCCAGCAGTGTTATTACGACAGGGTTCCAGCCCCAGCATTTT. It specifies CASSVITTGFQPQHF. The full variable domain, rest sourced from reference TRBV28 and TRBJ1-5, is DVKVTQSSRYLVKRTGEKVFLECVQDMDHENMFWYRQDPGLGLRLIYFSYDVKMKEKGDIPEGYSVSREKKERFSLILESASTNQTSMYLCASSVITTGFQPQHFGDGTRLSIL.

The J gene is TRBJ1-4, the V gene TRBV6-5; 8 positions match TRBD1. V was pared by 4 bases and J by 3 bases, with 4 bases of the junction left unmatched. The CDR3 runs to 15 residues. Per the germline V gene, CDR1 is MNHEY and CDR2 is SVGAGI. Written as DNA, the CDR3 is TGTGCCAGCAGTTCGCAGGGGGCTGCTAATGAAAAACTGTTTTTT. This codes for CASSSQGAANEKLFF.

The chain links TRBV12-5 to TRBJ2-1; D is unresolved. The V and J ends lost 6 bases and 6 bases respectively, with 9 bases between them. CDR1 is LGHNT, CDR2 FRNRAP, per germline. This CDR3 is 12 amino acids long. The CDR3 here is CASGLTFNEQFF. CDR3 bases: TGTGCTAGTGGCTTGACCTTCAATGAGCAGTTCTTC.

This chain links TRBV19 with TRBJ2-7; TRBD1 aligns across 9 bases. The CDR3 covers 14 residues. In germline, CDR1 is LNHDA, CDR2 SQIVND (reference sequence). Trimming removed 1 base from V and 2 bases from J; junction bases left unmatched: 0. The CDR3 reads CASSIGQGAYEQYF. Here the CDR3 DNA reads TGTGCCAGTAGTATAGGACAGGGGGCCTACGAGCAGTACTTC.